This T cell receptor beta chain was retrieved from a study of post-analysis software for immune sequencing data. Study as a whole: Patients with relapsing-remitting, secondary progressive and progressive-relapsing multiple sclerosis courses were all represented. General study findings and limits: F measure grouped same-batch samples tightly together. Comparison of patients with controls showed five TRBV segments more frequent in patients, TRBV5-6, TRBV5-1 and TRBV20-1 among them. Normalized Chao1 diversity in multiple sclerosis patients fell significantly below that of controls.

Libraries were made from TCR beta cDNA, and they carried unique molecular identifiers. A single record per CDR3 protein comes from TCRdb applying MiXCR to the PCR reads. The sample comprises fewer than 850,000 distinct CDR3 sequences, about 32% of which are singletons, and 0.5% to 0.6% rests with the top ten. Notes on this clonotype: Antigen specificity is unknown.

Trimming removed 0 bases from V and 2 bases from J, with 7 bases in between. This CDR3 is 14 amino acids long. The germline V gene encodes CDR1 LGHDT and CDR2 YNNKEL (reference sequence). This sequence was found in a girl between 10 and 17 years old with multiple sclerosis. This sequence joins TRBV3-1 and TRBJ1-1; D remains unclear. The sample comprised blood. CDR3 protein: CASSQDWSNTEAFF. For the CDR3, the DNA is TGTGCCAGCAGCCAAGATTGGTCCAACACTGAAGCTTTCTTT.